Given below is one T cell receptor (beta chain) in context. The data were obtained in a study of a mutant IDH1 vaccine in newly diagnosed glioma. The CDR3 totals 14 residues. Germline CDR1 and CDR2: MNHEY and SMNVEV (reference sequence). Trimming took 1 base from V and 5 from J; bases not matched to a gene: 2. The protocol was immunoSEQ multiplex PCR, while the TCRdb copy is restricted to in-frame clones and leaves out a portion. This sample has 70,000 to 100,000 clones, with over 75% found just once. The time point: baseline, week 1 (first vaccination visit). As for treatment: pre-vaccination baseline after standard-of-care therapy.

Here the sequenced sample was PBMCs, taken from a glioma patient treated with radiotherapy, temozolomide or both. This sequence joins TRBV27 and TRBJ2-7; 10 nucleotides agree with TRBD1. The origin of this receptor is a man aged 35 to 55 with glioma. Some clones in this sample may be carry-over from other donors' samples. This chain's CDR3 is CASSLWGTGDEQYF. CDR3 bases: TGTGCCAGCAGTTTATGGGGGACAGGGGACGAGCAGTACTTC.